One and the same sample provided the 24 T cell receptor beta chains below, sequenced in a study of beta chain features in type 1 diabetes. As every portion of the isolated RNA was reverse transcribed, the sequencing read expressed TCRB transcripts. Using immunoSEQ multiplex PCR, the repertoire was profiled, and TCRdb retains in-frame clones only, with some absent. The table has fewer than 550,000 clones, over 10% seen once. Sequencing used naive CD4+ T cells from blood. These receptors came from a woman under 30 in good health.

The V call is TRBV9, the J call TRBJ1-2; a possible D gene is TRBD1 (5 bases). This CDR3 region has 15 residues. From germline, CDR1 is SGDLS and CDR2 YYNGEE. Deletions cut 2 bases from V and 5 bases from J, with 16 bases between. This CDR3 reads CASSVDPGTGYGYTF. The CDR3 DNA is TGTGCCAGCAGCGTTGATCCTGGGACGGGTTATGGCTACACCTTC.

This chain links TRBV7-9 with TRBJ1-3, with unresolved D. V lost 6 bases and J lost 11, with 11 bases in between. CDR1 is SEHNR and CDR2 is FQNEAQ in the germline V gene (reference sequence). The CDR3 spans 11 residues. CDR3 DNA sequence: TGTGCCAGCAGTCCGACTCGGGCCATATATTTT. Translating it yields CASSPTRAIYF.

CDR3 nucleotides: TGTGCCAGCAGCATTGATAGCAATCAGCCCCAGCATTTT. Translation gives CASSIDSNQPQHF. The chain joins TRBV2 to TRBJ1-5; D not certain. The length of the CDR3 is 13 residues. Trimming left V 6 bases short and J 0 bases short, with 6 bases between. Germline V CDR1 and CDR2: SNHLY, FYNNEI.

This clone was seen a few times. The V gene is TRBV9, the J gene TRBJ1-3; unclear D gene. Trimming cost V 0 bases and J 4 bases, with 14 bases left between them. The CDR3 covers 16 residues. Germline lookup yields CDR1 SGDLS and CDR2 YYNGEE. CDR3 amino acids: CASSVGAGNAGNTIYF. The CDR3 DNA sequence: TGTGCCAGCAGCGTAGGGGCAGGCAATGCAGGAAACACCATATATTTT. Drawing the rest from reference TRBV9 and TRBJ1-3, the complete variable domain is DSGVTQTPKHLITATGQRVTLRCSPRSGDLSVYWYQQSLDQGLQFLIQYYNGEERAKGNILERFSAQQFPDLHSELNLSSLELGDSALYFCASSVGAGNAGNTIYFGEGSWLTVV.

This clone was seen only a few times. V gene TRBV18 combines with J gene TRBJ2-5, with unresolved D. V lost 4 bases and J lost 4, with 7 bases in between. This CDR3 has 12 residues. The germline CDR1 and CDR2 sequences are KGHSH and LQKENI. The CDR3 DNA reads as TGTGCCAGCTCACGGCGCCCAGAGACCCAGTACTTC. Amino acid sequence: CASSRRPETQYF. Supplemented by reference TRBV18 and TRBJ2-5, the full variable domain reads NAGVMQNPRHLVRRRGQEARLRCSPMKGHSHVYWYRQLPEEGLKFMVYLQKENIIDESGMPKERFSAEFPKEGPSILRIQQVVRGDSAAYFCASSRRPETQYFGPGTRLLVL.

V usage is TRBV30 and J usage is TRBJ2-3; the D is unclear. The germline V gene has CDR1 GTSNPN and CDR2 SVGIG (reference sequence). The CDR3 runs 11 residues. With 4 bases removed from V and 2 bases from J, the gap between germline ends came to 4 bases. The CDR3 here is CAWTNTDTQYF. Here the CDR3 DNA reads TGTGCCTGGACAAACACAGATACGCAGTATTTT.

V and J are TRBV6-5 and TRBJ2-7; D may be TRBD2 (5 bases). The CDR3 is made up of 14 amino acids. V lost 8 bases to trimming and J lost 4 bases, with 18 bases between them. The germline CDR1 and CDR2 sequences are MNHEY and SVGAGI. CDR3 coding DNA: TGTGCCAGCGGAACTATGGGCCGCGGGTACGAGCAGTACTTC. As protein: CASGTMGRGYEQYF.

The table lists this clone with a few counts. The genes are TRBV18 and TRBJ2-7; 8 nucleotides line up with TRBD1. CDR1 is KGHSH and CDR2 is LQKENI in the germline V gene. The CDR3 runs to 16 residues. With 3 bases clipped from V and 0 bases from J, the junction kept 7 bases outside the gene matches. The CDR3 DNA follows: TGTGCCAGCTCACCTCTGCAGGGGGCAAGCTCCTACGAGCAGTACGTC. Protein: CASSPLQGASSYEQYV.

This clone has more than one count but fewer than ten. The chain employs TRBV18 and TRBJ2-1; no reliable D call. CDR1 is KGHSH and CDR2 is LQKENI in the germline V gene. Trimming removed 1 base from V and 8 bases from J, with 9 bases in between. The CDR3 totals 13 residues. CDR3 DNA: TGTGCCAGCTCACCACGAGCTGGAGATGAGCAGTTCTTC. As protein: CASSPRAGDEQFF.

In this sample, this clone turned up a few times. The chain couples TRBV2 to TRBJ1-1, with 8 bases identical to TRBD1. Germline-derived CDR1 and CDR2 are SNHLY and FYNNEI. This CDR3 contains 15 residues. The V and J ends lost 6 bases and 0 bases, in that order; junction bases with no gene match: 6. CDR3 nucleotide sequence: TGTGCCAGCAGCGGACAGGGTCCCCTGAACACTGAAGCTTTCTTT. Translation: CASSGQGPLNTEAFF.

The chain couples TRBV4-1 to TRBJ1-1; D gene unclear. The CDR3 loop spans 12 amino acids. Trimming pared 4 bases from V and 8 bases from J, leaving 11 bases between. Germline CDR1 reads MGHRA; CDR2 reads YSYEKL. The CDR3 is CASSRTVGEAFF. The CDR3 bases are TGCGCCAGCAGCCGCACGGTGGGAGAAGCTTTCTTT.

This clone was counted between two and nine times. The CDR3 sequence is CASSVDDSDLNTEAFF. CDR3 nucleotide sequence: TGTGCCAGCAGCGTAGACGACAGCGACCTGAACACTGAAGCTTTCTTT. This rearrangement joins TRBV9 to TRBJ1-1; possible D gene TRBD1, 5 bases. The V end was cut by 0 bases, the J end by 0 bases, with 12 bases between. CDR3 size: 16 residues. The germline CDR1 and CDR2 sequences are SGDLS and YYNGEE.

This clone was seen repeatedly, ten times or more. The V and J genes are TRBV7-9 and TRBJ2-1; unclear D gene. Germline V gene data show CDR1 as SEHNR and CDR2 as FQNEAQ (reference sequence). Trimming pared 5 bases from V and 8 bases from J, leaving 13 bases between. This CDR3 is built from 13 residues. This CDR3 is CASSPTYGDEQFF. The CDR3 nucleotides are TGTGCCAGCAGCCCTACGTATGGGGATGAGCAGTTCTTC.

The chain joins TRBV7-3 to TRBJ2-3, with TRBD2 matching over 8 bases. The V segment lost 5 bases and the J segment 4 bases; nucleotides outside the gene matches: 14. The CDR3 length is 17 residues. Per germline, CDR1 SGHTA and CDR2 FQGTGA. CDR3 bases: TGTGCCAGCAGCCCCCGGCTGGGGCGGGGGGATCCAGATACGCAGTATTTT. Translating gives CASSPRLGRGDPDTQYF.

The chain uses TRBV28 and TRBJ2-7, with D tentatively TRBD2 (5 bases). The CDR3 spans 16 residues. CDR1 is MDHEN, CDR2 SYDVKM, per germline. V lost 4 bases, J lost 0 bases, and 16 bases lay in between. The CDR3 here is CASSSYGRAGSYEQYV. CDR3 coding DNA: TGTGCCAGCAGTTCTTATGGACGGGCGGGCTCCTACGAGCAGTACGTC.

V gene TRBV9 combines with J gene TRBJ1-1; D is ambiguous. Trimming took 0 bases from V and 0 from J, leaving 3 bases between them. Germline loops: CDR1 SGDLS, CDR2 YYNGEE. The CDR3 runs to 13 residues. CDR3 DNA: TGTGCCAGCAGCGTAGACATGAACACTGAAGCTTTCTTT. The encoded protein is CASSVDMNTEAFF.

The V call is TRBV9, the J call TRBJ1-4; D remains unclear. The CDR3 is made up of 15 amino acids. The ends were cut back, 1 base at V and 0 bases at J, with 7 bases in the middle. Germline-derived CDR1 and CDR2 are SGDLS and YYNGEE. The CDR3 here is CASSVYPTTNEKLFF. CDR3 bases: TGTGCCAGCAGCGTATATCCGACAACTAATGAAAAACTGTTTTTT.

This clone was counted only a few times. This chain links TRBV9 with TRBJ1-5, with D tentatively TRBD1 (5 bases). Germline CDR1 SGDLS, CDR2 YYNGEE. V was pared by 0 bases and J by 6 bases, with 10 bases between. This CDR3 is built from 14 residues. In DNA form, the CDR3 reads TGTGCCAGCAGCGTAGCTGACGGGGCTCAGCCCCAGCATTTT. As protein: CASSVADGAQPQHF.

The V call is TRBV10-3, the J call TRBJ2-7; no clear D. CDR1 ENHRY and CDR2 SYGVKD come from the germline V gene. V dropped 2 bases and J dropped 4 bases, with 15 bases sitting between them. The CDR3 totals 15 residues. The CDR3 DNA sequence: TGTGCCATCAGTGAGAGGGTAGCTTCTCAATACGAGCAGTACTTC. It codes for CAISERVASQYEQYF.

The chain uses TRBV7-9 and TRBJ2-1; D is possibly TRBD1 or TRBD2 (5 bases each). Germline loops: CDR1 SEHNR, CDR2 FQNEAQ (reference sequence). The germline V and J ends were trimmed by 1 base and 5 bases, with 12 bases remaining between them. This CDR3 has 15 amino acids. CDR3 in DNA: TGTGCCAGCAGCTTAGTGAGGGGCGCTAACAATGAGCAGTTCTTC. It codes for CASSLVRGANNEQFF.

The chain has TRBV29-1 and TRBJ2-5; D gene uncertain. CDR1 and CDR2 (germline): SQVTM, ANQGSEA. V was cut by 6 bases and J by 4 bases, with 15 bases left in between. This CDR3 is 13 amino acids long. The CDR3 sequence: CSVFDPPTETQYF. Here the CDR3 DNA reads TGCAGCGTGTTCGACCCGCCGACAGAGACCCAGTACTTC.

This clone was recorded a few times. This chain links TRBV27 with TRBJ1-5, with D unresolved. Germline CDR1 is MNHEY and CDR2 is SMNVEV (reference sequence). Trimming shortened V by 0 bases and J by 7 bases, and 19 bases separated the two germline ends. The length of the CDR3 is 17 residues. Here the CDR3 DNA reads TGTGCCAGCAGTTTATCCTTCTGGACGGAAGAGGACCAGCCCCAGCATTTT. Translation: CASSLSFWTEEDQPQHF.

This clone was detected only a few times. The rearrangement uses TRBV7-2 and TRBJ2-2, with D perhaps being TRBD1 or TRBD2 (6 bases each). V was trimmed by 6 bases and J by 4 bases, leaving 15 bases between them. Germline CDR1 and CDR2: SGHTA and FQGNSA. CDR3 length: 15 residues. The CDR3 here is CASRRRGGSTGELFF. For the CDR3, the DNA is TGTGCCAGCAGACGCAGGGGAGGAAGCACCGGGGAGCTGTTTTTT.

This clone was picked up a small number of times. This rearrangement joins TRBV18 to TRBJ2-1, with 12 bases identical to TRBD1. The CDR3 is 15 residues long. Germline values: CDR1 KGHSH, CDR2 LQKENI. Unmatched junction bases numbered 5, after V lost 3 bases and J lost 8 bases. The DNA for the CDR3 is TGTGCCAGCTCACCCCCGGGACAGGGGGCCTATGAGCAGTTCTTC. Translated, it gives CASSPPGQGAYEQFF.